The 29 T cell receptor beta chains given below trace back to one sample, sequenced in a study of response to subunit inactivated influenza vaccine. TCRdb itself ran the RT-PCR reads through MiXCR, one entry per CDR3 protein. The repertoire holds fewer than 700,000 distinct CDR3 sequences, roughly 13% seen once, with under 15% in the top ten. The material sequenced was PBMCs from blood, taken about 40 days after vaccination. The receptors were sampled from a middle-aged man who received an inactivated influenza vaccine.

The CDR3 here is CASSPPRLLPAGLAKNIQYF. In DNA, the CDR3 is TGTGCCAGCAGCCCCCCCCGCCTCCTTCCAGCGGGGCTAGCCAAAAACATTCAGTACTTC. The V gene is TRBV7-8, the J gene TRBJ2-4, with 7 bases aligning to TRBD2. The CDR3 runs 20 residues. Trimming took 5 bases from V and 0 from J; bases not matched to a gene: 19. Germline V gene data show CDR1 as SGHVS and CDR2 as FQNEAQ.

The CDR3 sequence is CSARGASGRATDTQYF. The DNA of the CDR3 is TGCAGTGCTAGAGGTGCTAGCGGGAGAGCCACAGATACGCAGTATTTT. V usage is TRBV20-1 and J usage is TRBJ2-3; 10 positions agree with TRBD2. The germline V gene has CDR1 DFQATT and CDR2 SNEGSKA (reference sequence). J was trimmed by 2 bases and V by 1 base; bases with no gene match: 6. This CDR3 is built from 16 residues.

This clonotype appeared a few times. The chain has TRBV28 and TRBJ2-7; D perhaps matches TRBD1 (5 bases). This CDR3 has 17 residues. Per germline, CDR1 MDHEN and CDR2 SYDVKM. V was pared by 3 bases and J by 0 bases, with 18 bases between. The CDR3 DNA follows: TGTGCCAGCAGTTTGCCCCTAGACAGAGAAAGCTCCTACGAGCAGTACTTC. Its protein is CASSLPLDRESSYEQYF.

This clonotype occurred a few times. The rearrangement uses TRBV7-2 and TRBJ2-3; D gene ambiguous. The V end was cut by 2 bases, the J end by 3 bases, with 3 bases between. CDR1 SGHTA and CDR2 FQGNSA come from the germline V gene. This CDR3 region has 12 residues. The CDR3 sequence: CASSLMTDTQYF. CDR3 DNA: TGTGCCAGCAGCTTAATGACAGATACGCAGTATTTT.

This clonotype was observed a few times. V usage is TRBV4-2 and J usage is TRBJ2-3; 7 nucleotides align to TRBD1. With 1 base clipped from V and 6 bases from J, the junction kept 7 bases outside the gene matches. The CDR3 covers 15 residues. The germline CDR1 and CDR2 sequences are LGHNA and YNFKEQ. As DNA, the CDR3 is TGTGCCAGCAGCCAAGGAACAGGGGCAATGGATACGCAGTATTTT. Encoded protein: CASSQGTGAMDTQYF.

This clonotype was detected many times. This chain joins TRBV2 and TRBJ2-7, with 7 bases that match TRBD1. The germline V gene encodes CDR1 SNHLY and CDR2 FYNNEI. V was clipped by 2 bases and J by 4 bases; unmatched bases: 2. The CDR3 is made up of 13 amino acids. The DNA of the CDR3 is TGTGCCAGCAGTGAATCCAGGGGGTACGAGCAGTACTTC. It specifies CASSESRGYEQYF.

The table lists this clonotype with a few counts. This chain uses TRBV27 with TRBJ2-7; no clear D gene. Trimming stripped 0 bases from V and 3 bases from J, with 15 bases between. CDR1 is MNHEY and CDR2 is SMNVEV in the germline V gene (reference sequence). The CDR3 extends over 16 amino acids. This chain's CDR3 is CASSLSVTSIFYEQYF. For the CDR3, the DNA is TGTGCCAGCAGTTTATCGGTGACCTCCATTTTCTACGAGCAGTACTTC.

This rearrangement joins TRBV12-3 or TRBV12-4 to TRBJ1-5, with 8 bases fitting TRBD1. The CDR3 extends over 16 amino acids. V trimming: 5 bases; J trimming: 0 bases; junction bases outside the gene matches: 6. CDR3 residues: CASSPMGQDSNQPQHF. As DNA, the CDR3 is TGTGCCAGCAGTCCAATGGGACAGGATAGCAATCAGCCCCAGCATTTT.

This clonotype has just a few counts. The chain links TRBV25-1 to TRBJ2-5; 7 nucleotides match TRBD2. Looked up from germline, CDR1 is MGHDK and CDR2 is SYGVNS. The CDR3 is 13 residues long. Losses at the gene ends were 1 base for V and 4 bases for J; bases not matched to a gene: 0. The CDR3 DNA follows: TGTGCCAGCAGTGAATGGGGGGGAGAGACCCAGTACTTC. It codes for CASSEWGGETQYF.

There are a few counts of this clonotype. This chain uses TRBV4-2 with TRBJ2-5; a possible D gene is TRBD2 (5 bases). The CDR3 is 15 amino acids. V gave up 5 bases and J gave up 3 bases, with 16 bases separating them. Germline CDR1 is LGHNA and CDR2 is YNFKEQ. CDR3 amino acids: CASSAGSRVEETQYF. The CDR3 region has the DNA TGTGCCAGCAGCGCGGGTAGTCGGGTGGAAGAGACCCAGTACTTC.

The chain carries TRBV5-1 and TRBJ2-3; perhaps TRBD1 as D (6 bases). Germline CDR1 SGHRS, CDR2 YFSETQ. V was clipped by 0 bases and J by 1 base, with 15 bases between them. The CDR3 extends over 17 amino acids. Here the CDR3 DNA reads TGCGCCAGCAGCTTGGTGGCAGGGGAGACTGGCACAGATACGCAGTATTTT. Its translation: CASSLVAGETGTDTQYF.

In this sample, this clonotype turned up many times. The rearrangement links TRBV4-1 to TRBJ1-1; D remains unclear. Germline CDR1 MGHRA, CDR2 YSYEKL. Trimming removed 4 bases from V and 1 base from J, with 13 bases in between. The CDR3 covers 15 residues. Here the CDR3 reads CASSLQGRGNTEAFF. The CDR3 region has the DNA TGCGCCAGCAGCCTCCAAGGCCGGGGGAACACTGAAGCTTTCTTT.

Points on this clonotype: Since a much larger clone is just one base distant, this may be a read error. The chain employs TRBV5-1 and TRBJ2-5; TRBD1 agrees at 8 bases. This CDR3 has 17 amino acids. From germline, CDR1 is SGHRS and CDR2 YFSETQ. After removal of 0 bases from V and 4 bases from J, the junction contained 11 bases not matched to a gene. CDR3 DNA sequence: TGCGCCAGCAGCTTGGCCTCGGGCAGGGGGCAGTTAGAGACCCAGTACTTC. Translated, it gives CASSLASGRGQLETQYF.

The chain combines TRBV19 with TRBJ2-1; 8 bases line up with TRBD1. Looked up from germline, CDR1 is LNHDA and CDR2 is SQIVND (reference sequence). Trimming removed 8 bases from V and 3 bases from J; junction bases left unmatched: 3. The CDR3 runs 13 residues. This CDR3 reads CASAGTGYNEQFF. The CDR3 DNA is TGTGCCAGTGCCGGGACAGGCTACAATGAGCAGTTCTTC.

This rearrangement joins TRBV5-1 to TRBJ2-6; D not certain. Germline loops: CDR1 SGHRS, CDR2 YFSETQ. The CDR3 is 11 residues long. V shed 4 bases and J shed 16 bases, with 12 bases lying between them. The CDR3 sequence is CASSPPGPLTF. The CDR3 DNA sequence: TGCGCCAGCAGCCCGCCCGGGCCTCTGACTTTC.

This clonotype has more than one count but fewer than ten. The gene calls are TRBV6-4 and TRBJ1-5; maybe TRBD1 (6 bases). CDR3 size: 15 residues. Deletions cut 6 bases from V and 3 bases from J, with 15 bases between. CDR1 MRHNA and CDR2 SNTAGT come from the germline V gene. The CDR3 DNA reads as TGTGCCAGCAGCCACGAGACAGGACCCAATCAGCCCCAGCATTTT. Translation gives CASSHETGPNQPQHF.

This clonotype was seen a handful of times. The V and J genes are TRBV29-1 and TRBJ1-1; D is possibly TRBD1 (5 bases). V gave up 7 bases and J gave up 7 bases, with 13 bases separating them. Germline CDR1 and CDR2: SQVTM and ANQGSEA. This CDR3 has 11 residues. Written as DNA, the CDR3 is TGCAGCGGGTCCCGGGGGGATGAAGCTTTCTTT. As protein: CSGSRGDEAFF.

The rearrangement uses TRBV7-2 and TRBJ2-3; 12 bases are a match to TRBD2. From germline, CDR1 is SGHTA and CDR2 FQGNSA. Losses at the gene ends were 1 base for V and 0 bases for J; bases not matched to a gene: 5. The CDR3 runs 18 residues. CDR3 amino acids: CASSLGPGTSGSTDTQYF. CDR3 DNA: TGTGCCAGCAGCTTAGGGCCCGGGACTAGCGGGAGCACAGATACGCAGTATTTT.

This clonotype has a count of ten or more. The J gene is TRBJ2-3, the V gene TRBV12-3 or TRBV12-4; D gene unclear. V was cut by 3 bases and J by 4 bases, with 5 bases left in between. The CDR3 runs 12 residues. The CDR3 DNA follows: TGTGCCAGCAGTTTCACCTCAGATACGCAGTATTTT. It yields the protein CASSFTSDTQYF.

The sample holds many counts of this clonotype. The chain is built from TRBV15 and TRBJ2-3; 7 positions match TRBD2. The CDR3 has 12 residues. Germline CDR1 reads LNHNV; CDR2 reads YYDKDF (reference sequence). V was pared by 8 bases and J by 3 bases, with 2 bases of the junction left unmatched. The CDR3 DNA is TGTGCCACCGATAGCGGGACAGATACGCAGTATTTT. Amino acid sequence: CATDSGTDTQYF. The variable domain in full, completed from reference TRBV15 and TRBJ2-3, reads DAMVIQNPRYQVTQFGKPVTLSCSQTLNHNVMYWYQQKSSQAPKLLFHYYDKDFNNEADTPDNFQSRRPNTSFCFLDIRSPGLGDTAMYLCATDSGTDTQYFGPGTRLTVL.

The chain links TRBV6-2 or TRBV6-3 to TRBJ2-1; 12 nucleotides line up with TRBD1. The CDR3 length is 15 residues. Per the germline V gene, CDR1 is MNHEY and CDR2 is SVGEGT. After removal of 4 bases from V and 8 bases from J, the junction contained 6 bases not matched to a gene. CDR3 coding DNA: TGTGCCAGCAGTTCTCCGGGACAGGGGGCCCATGAGCAGTTCTTC. This codes for CASSSPGQGAHEQFF.

V is TRBV6-5 and J is TRBJ2-1; D gene ambiguous. The CDR3 spans 14 residues. CDR1 and CDR2 (germline): MNHEY, SVGAGI. V lost 4 bases, J lost 3 bases, and 10 bases lay in between. The CDR3 protein is CASSSTGFYNEQFF. The CDR3 nucleotides read TGTGCCAGCAGTTCGACGGGTTTCTACAATGAGCAGTTCTTC.

The V call is TRBV7-2, the J call TRBJ2-1, with TRBD1 as a possible D gene (6 bases). The germline V gene has CDR1 SGHTA and CDR2 FQGNSA. The V and J ends lost 6 bases and 3 bases respectively, with 9 bases between them. This CDR3 contains 13 residues. CDR3: CASRGAVYNEQFF. The CDR3 DNA follows: TGTGCCAGCAGGGGGGCAGTCTACAATGAGCAGTTCTTC.

This clonotype was recorded once. The genes are TRBV9 and TRBJ1-6, with unresolved D. V was clipped by 0 bases and J by 6 bases, with 10 bases between them. This CDR3 is built from 15 residues. CDR1 SGDLS and CDR2 YYNGEE come from the germline V gene. The CDR3, as DNA: TGTGCCAGCAGCGTAGAGTTGGGAGCTAATTCACCCCTCCACTTT. It encodes CASSVELGANSPLHF. Full variable domain (rest looked up from reference TRBV9 and TRBJ1-6): DSGVTQTPKHLITATGQRVTLRCSPRSGDLSVYWYQQSLDQGLQFLIQYYNGEERAKGNILERFSAQQFPDLHSELNLSSLELGDSALYFCASSVELGANSPLHFGNGTRLTVT.

The CDR3 DNA follows: TGTGCCAGCAGTGGTTTCATCTCCTACAATGAGCAGTTCTTC. Protein: CASSGFISYNEQFF. The chain is built from TRBV25-1 and TRBJ2-1, with D unresolved. The germline V gene encodes CDR1 MGHDK and CDR2 SYGVNS. V was pared by 4 bases and J by 0 bases, with 7 bases between. This CDR3 spans 14 amino acids.

This clonotype was detected a few times. This chain links TRBV28 with TRBJ2-3; TRBD1 aligns across 7 bases. The germline V gene encodes CDR1 MDHEN and CDR2 SYDVKM. Trimming at V came to 6 bases and at J to 6 bases, leaving 12 bases not matched to a gene. The CDR3 is 15 residues long. The DNA of the CDR3 is TGTGCCAGCAGCACTGGGACAGCCCGAGGGGATACGCAGTATTTT. Its protein product is CASSTGTARGDTQYF.

This clonotype was picked up a small number of times. V and J are TRBV20-1 and TRBJ1-2; 7 positions agree with TRBD1. The CDR3 spans 14 residues. Germline-derived CDR1 and CDR2 are DFQATT and SNEGSKA (reference sequence). The J segment lost 5 bases and the V segment lost 1 base, leaving 7 bases of the junction unmatched. CDR3 in amino acids: CSARGGQGGYGYTF. The CDR3 coding sequence is TGCAGTGCTAGAGGGGGTCAGGGGGGTTATGGCTACACCTTC.

This clonotype turned up a few times. The chain combines TRBV4-3 with TRBJ2-3, with 10 bases matching TRBD2. The CDR3 covers 16 residues. The junction had 6 bases not matched to a gene; V was cut back by 0 bases and J by 6 bases. In germline, CDR1 is LGHNA, CDR2 YSLEER. The CDR3 nucleotides are TGCGCCAGCAGCCAAGATAATAGCGGGGGGCGGGATACGCAGTATTTT. This gives the protein CASSQDNSGGRDTQYF.

The table lists this clonotype with a few counts. The genes are TRBV7-8 and TRBJ2-3; D gene uncertain. V dropped 1 base and J dropped 5 bases, with 10 bases sitting between them. Germline V gives CDR1 SGHVS, CDR2 FQNEAQ. The CDR3 contains 14 residues. The CDR3 DNA reads TGTGCCAGCAGCTTAGAGGGTCATGGAGATACGCAGTATTTT. Its protein is CASSLEGHGDTQYF.